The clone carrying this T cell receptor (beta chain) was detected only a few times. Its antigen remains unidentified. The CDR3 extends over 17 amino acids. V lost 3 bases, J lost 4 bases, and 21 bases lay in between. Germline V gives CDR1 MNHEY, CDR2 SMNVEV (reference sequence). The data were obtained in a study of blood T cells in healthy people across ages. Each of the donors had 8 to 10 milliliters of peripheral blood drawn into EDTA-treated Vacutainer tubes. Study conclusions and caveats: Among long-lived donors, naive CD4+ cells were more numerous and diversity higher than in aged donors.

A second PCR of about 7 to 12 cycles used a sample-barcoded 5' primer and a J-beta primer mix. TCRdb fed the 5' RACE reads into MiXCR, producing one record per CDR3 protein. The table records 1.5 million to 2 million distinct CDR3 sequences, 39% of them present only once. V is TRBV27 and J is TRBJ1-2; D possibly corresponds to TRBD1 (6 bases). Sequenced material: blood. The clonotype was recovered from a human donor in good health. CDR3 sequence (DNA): TGTGCCAGCAGTTTGGTTAAGGGACATAGGGTCGGCTATGGCTACACCTTC. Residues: CASSLVKGHRVGYGYTF.